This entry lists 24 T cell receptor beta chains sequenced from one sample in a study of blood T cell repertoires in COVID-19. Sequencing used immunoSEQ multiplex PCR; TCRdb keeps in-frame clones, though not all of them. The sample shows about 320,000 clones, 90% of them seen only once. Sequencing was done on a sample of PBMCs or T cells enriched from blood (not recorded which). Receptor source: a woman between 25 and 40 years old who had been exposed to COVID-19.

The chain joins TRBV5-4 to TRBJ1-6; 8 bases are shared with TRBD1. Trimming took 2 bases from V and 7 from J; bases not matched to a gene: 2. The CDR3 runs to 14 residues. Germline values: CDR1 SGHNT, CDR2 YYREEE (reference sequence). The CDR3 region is CASSFRQGNSPLHF. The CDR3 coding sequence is TGTGCCAGCAGCTTTCGACAGGGGAATTCACCCCTCCACTTT. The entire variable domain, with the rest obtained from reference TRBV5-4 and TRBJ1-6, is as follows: ETGVTQSPTHLIKTRGQQVTLRCSSQSGHNTVSWYQQALGQGPQFIFQYYREEENGRGNFPPRFSGLQFPNYSSELNVNALELDDSALYLCASSFRQGNSPLHFGNGTRLTVT.

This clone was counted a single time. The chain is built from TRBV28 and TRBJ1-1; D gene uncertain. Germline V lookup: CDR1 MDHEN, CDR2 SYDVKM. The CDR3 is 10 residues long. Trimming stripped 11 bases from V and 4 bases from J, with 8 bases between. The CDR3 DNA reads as TGTGCCTCCGGTAGCACTGAAGCTTTCTTT. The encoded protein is CASGSTEAFF.

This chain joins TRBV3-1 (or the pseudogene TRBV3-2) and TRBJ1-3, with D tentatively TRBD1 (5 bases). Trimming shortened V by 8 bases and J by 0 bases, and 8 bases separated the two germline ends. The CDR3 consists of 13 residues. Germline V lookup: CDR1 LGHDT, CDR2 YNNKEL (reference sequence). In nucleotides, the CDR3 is TGTGCCAGCGGGGCGCACTCTGGAAACACCATATATTTT. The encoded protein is CASGAHSGNTIYF.

The CDR3 protein is CAGGPTGGNSPLHF. The CDR3 DNA sequence: TGTGCCGGCGGTCCCACAGGGGGGAATTCACCCCTCCACTTT. The chain employs TRBV2 and TRBJ1-6; 8 positions agree with TRBD1. Unmatched junction bases numbered 10, after V lost 11 bases and J lost 7 bases. The CDR3 is 14 residues long. Germline V gene lookup returns CDR1 SNHLY and CDR2 FYNNEI.

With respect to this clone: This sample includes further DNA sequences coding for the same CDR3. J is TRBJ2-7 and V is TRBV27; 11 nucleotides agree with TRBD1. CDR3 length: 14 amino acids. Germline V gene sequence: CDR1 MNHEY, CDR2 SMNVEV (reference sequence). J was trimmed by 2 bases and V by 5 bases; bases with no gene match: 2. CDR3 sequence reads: CASSPGQGAYEQYF. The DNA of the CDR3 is TGTGCCAGCAGTCCGGGACAGGGGGCCTACGAGCAGTACTTC.

The CDR3, as DNA: TGTGCCAGCAGCTTCCGGGACAGGGACAATGAGCAGTTCTTC. Amino acids: CASSFRDRDNEQFF. This sequence joins TRBV5-4 and TRBJ2-1, with 9 bases lining up with TRBD1. The trim removed 2 bases at V and 5 bases at J, leaving 2 bases unmatched. The germline CDR1 and CDR2 sequences are SGHNT and YYREEE (reference sequence). The CDR3 has 14 amino acids.

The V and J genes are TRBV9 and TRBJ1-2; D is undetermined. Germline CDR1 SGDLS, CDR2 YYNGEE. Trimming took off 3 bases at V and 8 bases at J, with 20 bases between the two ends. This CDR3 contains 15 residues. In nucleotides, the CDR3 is TGTGCCAGCAGCGAGAATCATAACGACATCTGGGGCTACACCTTC. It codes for CASSENHNDIWGYTF.

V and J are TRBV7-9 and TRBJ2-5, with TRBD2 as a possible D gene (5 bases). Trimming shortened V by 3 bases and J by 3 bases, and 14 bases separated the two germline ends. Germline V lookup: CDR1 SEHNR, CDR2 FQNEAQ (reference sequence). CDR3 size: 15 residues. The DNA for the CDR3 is TGTGCCAGCAGCTTTGCCCGAGAGGGTGAAGAGACCCAGTACTTC. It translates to CASSFAREGEETQYF.

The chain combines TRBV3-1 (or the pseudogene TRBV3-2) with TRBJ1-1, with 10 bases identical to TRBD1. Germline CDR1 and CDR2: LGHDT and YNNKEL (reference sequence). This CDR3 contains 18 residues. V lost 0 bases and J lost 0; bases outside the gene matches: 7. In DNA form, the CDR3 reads TGTGCCAGCAGCCAAGATCAGGACAGGGGGGACATGAACACTGAAGCTTTCTTT. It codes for CASSQDQDRGDMNTEAFF.

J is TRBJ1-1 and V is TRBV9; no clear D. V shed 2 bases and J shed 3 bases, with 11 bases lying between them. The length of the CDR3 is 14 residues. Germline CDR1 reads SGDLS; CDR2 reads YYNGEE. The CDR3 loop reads CASSVSPGDTEAFF. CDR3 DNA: TGTGCCAGCAGCGTTTCCCCGGGAGACACTGAAGCTTTCTTT.

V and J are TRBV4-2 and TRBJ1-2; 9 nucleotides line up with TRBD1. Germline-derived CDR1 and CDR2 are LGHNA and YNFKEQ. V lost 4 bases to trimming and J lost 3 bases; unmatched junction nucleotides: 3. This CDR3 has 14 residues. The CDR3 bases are TGTGCCAGCAGCCCGGGACAGGGCGACTATGGCTACACCTTC. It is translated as CASSPGQGDYGYTF.

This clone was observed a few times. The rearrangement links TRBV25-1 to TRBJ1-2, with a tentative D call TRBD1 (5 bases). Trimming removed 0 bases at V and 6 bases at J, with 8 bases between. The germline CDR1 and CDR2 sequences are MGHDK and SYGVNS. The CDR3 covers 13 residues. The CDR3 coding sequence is TGTGCCAGCAGTGAATACAGGGCGGATGGCTACACCTTC. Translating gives CASSEYRADGYTF.

The DNA of the CDR3 is TGTGCCAGCAGCTTTGGGGGGATAAACACCGGGGAGCTGTTTTTT. Translated: CASSFGGINTGELFF. This chain joins TRBV7-3 and TRBJ2-2; possible D gene TRBD2, 6 bases. The CDR3 runs 15 residues. Germline loops: CDR1 SGHTA, CDR2 FQGTGA. V lost 3 bases, J lost 2 bases, and 10 bases lay in between.

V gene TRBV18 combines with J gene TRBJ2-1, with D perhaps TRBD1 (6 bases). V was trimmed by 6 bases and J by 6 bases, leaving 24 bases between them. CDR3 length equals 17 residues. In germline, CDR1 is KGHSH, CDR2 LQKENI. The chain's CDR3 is CASSQNYRTAAFNEQFF. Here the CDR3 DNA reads TGTGCCAGCTCTCAGAACTACCGGACAGCAGCCTTCAATGAGCAGTTCTTC.

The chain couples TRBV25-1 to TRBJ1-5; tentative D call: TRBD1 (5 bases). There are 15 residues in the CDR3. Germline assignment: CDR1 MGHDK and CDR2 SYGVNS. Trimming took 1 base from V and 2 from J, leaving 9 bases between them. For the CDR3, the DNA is TGTGCCAGCAGTGAATCAGGGATACGCAATCAGCCCCAGCATTTT. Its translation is CASSESGIRNQPQHF.

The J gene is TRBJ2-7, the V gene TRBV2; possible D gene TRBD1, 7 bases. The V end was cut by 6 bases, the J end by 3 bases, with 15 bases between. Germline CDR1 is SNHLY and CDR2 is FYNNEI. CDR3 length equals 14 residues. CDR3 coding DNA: TGTGCCAGCAGGTGGAGGGGGCATGACTACGAGCAGTACTTC. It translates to CASRWRGHDYEQYF. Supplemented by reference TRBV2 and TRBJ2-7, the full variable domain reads EPEVTQTPSHQVTQMGQEVILRCVPISNHLYFYWYRQILGQKVEFLVSFYNNEISEKSEIFDDQFSVERPDGSNFTLKIRSTKLEDSAMYFCASRWRGHDYEQYFGPGTRLTVT.

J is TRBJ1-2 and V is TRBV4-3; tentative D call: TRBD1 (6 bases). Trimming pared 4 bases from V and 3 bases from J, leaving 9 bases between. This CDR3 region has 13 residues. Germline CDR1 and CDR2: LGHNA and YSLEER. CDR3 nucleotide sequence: TGCGCCAGCAGCCCAAGGACAGACTATGGCTACACCTTC. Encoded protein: CASSPRTDYGYTF.

Here the CDR3 DNA reads TGTGCCAGCCACGCCGGGACAGGGGGCAGAGGCTACACCTTC. Its protein product is CASHAGTGGRGYTF. The chain joins TRBV19 to TRBJ1-2; 12 bases map to TRBD1. This CDR3 contains 14 residues. J gave up 8 bases and V 9 bases, and 10 bases lay outside the gene matches. The germline CDR1 and CDR2 sequences are LNHDA and SQIVND (reference sequence).

CDR3 protein: CASSYDRNRPGYTF. The CDR3 coding sequence is TGTGCCAGCAGCTATGACAGAAATCGTCCTGGCTACACCTTC. The V gene is TRBV5-8, the J gene TRBJ1-2, with D tentatively TRBD1 (5 bases). Germline-derived CDR1 and CDR2 are SGHTS and YDEGEE. V was pared by 3 bases and J by 7 bases, with 16 bases between. The CDR3 has 14 residues.

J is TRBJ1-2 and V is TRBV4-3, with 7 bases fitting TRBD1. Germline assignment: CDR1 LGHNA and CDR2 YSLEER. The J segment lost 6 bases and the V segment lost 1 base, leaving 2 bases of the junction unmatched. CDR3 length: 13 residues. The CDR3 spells CASSQGGGHGYTF. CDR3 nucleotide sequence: TGCGCCAGCAGCCAAGGAGGGGGCCATGGCTACACCTTC.

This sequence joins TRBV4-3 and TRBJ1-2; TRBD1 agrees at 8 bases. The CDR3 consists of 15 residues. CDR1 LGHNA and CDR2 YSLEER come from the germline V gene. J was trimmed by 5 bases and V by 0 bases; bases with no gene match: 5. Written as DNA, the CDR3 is TGCGCCAGCAGCCAAGATGCCAGGGGGCCTTATGGCTACACCTTC. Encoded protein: CASSQDARGPYGYTF.

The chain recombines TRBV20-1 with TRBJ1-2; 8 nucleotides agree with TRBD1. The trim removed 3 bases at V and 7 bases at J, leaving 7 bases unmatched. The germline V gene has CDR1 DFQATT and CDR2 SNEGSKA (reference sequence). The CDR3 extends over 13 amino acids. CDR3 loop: CSASPQGAVGYTF. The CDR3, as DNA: TGCAGTGCTAGTCCCCAGGGGGCCGTTGGCTACACCTTC.

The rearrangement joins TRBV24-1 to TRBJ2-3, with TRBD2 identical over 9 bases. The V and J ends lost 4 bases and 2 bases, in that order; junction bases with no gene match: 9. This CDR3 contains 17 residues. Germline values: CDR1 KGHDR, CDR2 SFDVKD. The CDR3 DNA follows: TGTGCCACCAGTGACCGTTCAACTAGCGGGTACACAGATACGCAGTATTTT. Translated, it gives CATSDRSTSGYTDTQYF.

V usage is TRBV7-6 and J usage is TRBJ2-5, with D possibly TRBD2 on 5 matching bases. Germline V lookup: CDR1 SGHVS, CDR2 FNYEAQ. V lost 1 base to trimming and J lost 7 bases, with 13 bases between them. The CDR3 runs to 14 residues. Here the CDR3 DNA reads TGTGCCAGCAGCTTAGGCGGTGAGGGCGTGACCCAGTACTTC. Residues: CASSLGGEGVTQYF.